Included here is one T cell receptor (beta chain) sequence, with context. J lost 7 bases, V lost 8 bases, and 15 bases had no gene match. This CDR3 spans 15 amino acids. These data are taken from a study of T-cell memory formation after mild COVID-19. TCRdb reprocessed the 5' RACE reads via MiXCR and lists one record per CDR3 protein. The repertoire holds roughly 200,000 distinct CDR3 sequences, 16% seen once, with approximately 2.1% in the top ten. The chain has TRBV23-1 and TRBJ2-7, with 9 bases aligning to TRBD1. TRBV23-1 is flagged as an ORF with uncertain function. Sequenced: PBMCs or a T cell subset sorted from them (not recorded which). This TCR derives from an adult woman who had mild COVID-19 (a few samples of this study predate the infection). Cell type and time point are not known. The CDR3 DNA reads as TGCGCCAGCGGAGACCGGGACAGGGAGGCTTGGGAGCAGTACTTC. Amino acid sequence: CASGDRDREAWEQYF.